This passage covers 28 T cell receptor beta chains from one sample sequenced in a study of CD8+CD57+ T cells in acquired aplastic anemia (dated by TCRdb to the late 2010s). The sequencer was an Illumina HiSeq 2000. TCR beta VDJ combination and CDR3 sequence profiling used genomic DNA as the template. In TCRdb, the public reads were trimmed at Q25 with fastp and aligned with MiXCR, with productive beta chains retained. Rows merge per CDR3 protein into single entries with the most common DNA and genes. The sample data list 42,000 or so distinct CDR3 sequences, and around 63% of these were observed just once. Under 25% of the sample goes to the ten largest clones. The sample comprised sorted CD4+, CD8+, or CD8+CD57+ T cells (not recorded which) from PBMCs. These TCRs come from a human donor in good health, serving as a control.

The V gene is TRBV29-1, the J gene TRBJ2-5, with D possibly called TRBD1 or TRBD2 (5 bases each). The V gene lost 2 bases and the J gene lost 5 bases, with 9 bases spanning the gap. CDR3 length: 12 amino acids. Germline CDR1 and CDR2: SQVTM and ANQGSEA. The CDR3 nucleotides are TGCAGCGTTGAAAGAGGGGCCGAGACCCAGTACTTC. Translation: CSVERGAETQYF.

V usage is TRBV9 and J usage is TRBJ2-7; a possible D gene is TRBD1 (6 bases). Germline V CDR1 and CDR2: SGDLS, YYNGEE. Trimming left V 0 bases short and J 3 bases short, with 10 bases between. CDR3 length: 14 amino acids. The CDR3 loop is CASSVAYRDYEQYF. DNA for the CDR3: TGTGCCAGCAGCGTAGCCTACAGGGACTACGAGCAGTACTTC.

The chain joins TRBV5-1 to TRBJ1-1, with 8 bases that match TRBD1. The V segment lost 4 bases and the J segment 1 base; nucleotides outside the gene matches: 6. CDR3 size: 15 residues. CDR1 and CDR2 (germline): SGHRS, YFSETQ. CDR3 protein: CASSAGGAGNTEAFF. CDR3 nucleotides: TGCGCCAGCAGCGCAGGGGGCGCGGGGAACACTGAAGCTTTCTTT.

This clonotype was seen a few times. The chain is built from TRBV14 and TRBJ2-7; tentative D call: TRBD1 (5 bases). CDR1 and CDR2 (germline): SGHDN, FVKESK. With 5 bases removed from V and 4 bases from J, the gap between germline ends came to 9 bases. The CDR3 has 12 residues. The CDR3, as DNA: TGTGCCAGCAGCGCAGGGAATTACGAGCAGTACTTC. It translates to CASSAGNYEQYF.

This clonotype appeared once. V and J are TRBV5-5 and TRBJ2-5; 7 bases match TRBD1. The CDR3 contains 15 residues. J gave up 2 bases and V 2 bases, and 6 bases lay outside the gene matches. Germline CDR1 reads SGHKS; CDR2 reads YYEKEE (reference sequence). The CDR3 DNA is TGTGCCAGCAGCTTCCGGGACAGCCGACAAGAGACCCAGTACTTC. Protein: CASSFRDSRQETQYF.

CDR3 coding DNA: TGTGCCACCAGTGAGGGGAATTGGGCAGATACGCAGTATTTT. Its protein is CATSEGNWADTQYF. The chain uses TRBV24-1 and TRBJ2-3; D uncertain. Trimming stripped 4 bases from V and 4 bases from J, with 11 bases between. CDR3 length: 14 amino acids. Germline V lookup: CDR1 KGHDR, CDR2 SFDVKD.

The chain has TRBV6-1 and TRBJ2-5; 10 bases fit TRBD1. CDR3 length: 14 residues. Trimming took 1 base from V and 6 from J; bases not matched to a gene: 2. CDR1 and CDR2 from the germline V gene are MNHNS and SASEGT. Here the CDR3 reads CASSEGQGAQTQYF. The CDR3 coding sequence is TGTGCCAGCAGTGAAGGACAGGGGGCCCAGACCCAGTACTTC.

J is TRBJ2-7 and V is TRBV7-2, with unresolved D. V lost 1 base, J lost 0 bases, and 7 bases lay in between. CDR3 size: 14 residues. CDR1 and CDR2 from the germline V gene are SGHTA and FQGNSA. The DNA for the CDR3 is TGTGCCAGCAGCTTAGTAGCTTCCTCCTACGAGCAGTACTTC. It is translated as CASSLVASSYEQYF.

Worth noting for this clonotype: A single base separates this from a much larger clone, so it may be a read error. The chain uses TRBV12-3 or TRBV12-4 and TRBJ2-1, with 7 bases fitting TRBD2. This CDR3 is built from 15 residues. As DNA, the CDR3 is TGTACCAGCATCTTGGGGGGACTATTTCCCGGTGAGCAGTTCTTC. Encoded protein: CTSILGGLFPGEQFF.

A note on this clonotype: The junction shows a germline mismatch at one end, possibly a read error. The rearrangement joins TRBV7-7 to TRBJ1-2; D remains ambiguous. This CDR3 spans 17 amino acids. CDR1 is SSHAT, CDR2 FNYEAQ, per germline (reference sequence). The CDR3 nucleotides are TGTGCTAGCAGCTTAGGAGTCAGGACCAGGTGCAACTATGGCTACACCTTC. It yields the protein CASSLGVRTRCNYGYTF.

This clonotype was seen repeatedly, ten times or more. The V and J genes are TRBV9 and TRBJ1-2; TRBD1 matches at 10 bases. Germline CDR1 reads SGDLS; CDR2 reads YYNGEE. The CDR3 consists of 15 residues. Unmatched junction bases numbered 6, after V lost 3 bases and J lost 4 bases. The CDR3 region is CASSAGQGIPYGYTF. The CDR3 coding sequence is TGTGCCAGCAGCGCGGGACAGGGGATACCCTATGGCTACACCTTC. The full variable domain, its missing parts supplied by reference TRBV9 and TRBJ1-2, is DSGVTQTPKHLITATGQRVTLRCSPRSGDLSVYWYQQSLDQGLQFLIQYYNGEERAKGNILERFSAQQFPDLHSELNLSSLELGDSALYFCASSAGQGIPYGYTFGSGTRLTVV.

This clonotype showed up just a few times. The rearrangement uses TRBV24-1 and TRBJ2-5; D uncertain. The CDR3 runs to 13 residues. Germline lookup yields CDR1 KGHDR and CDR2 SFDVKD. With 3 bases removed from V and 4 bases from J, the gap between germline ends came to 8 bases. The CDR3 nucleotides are TGTGCCACCAGTGATCCCCTGAGAGAGACCCAGTACTTC. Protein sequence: CATSDPLRETQYF.

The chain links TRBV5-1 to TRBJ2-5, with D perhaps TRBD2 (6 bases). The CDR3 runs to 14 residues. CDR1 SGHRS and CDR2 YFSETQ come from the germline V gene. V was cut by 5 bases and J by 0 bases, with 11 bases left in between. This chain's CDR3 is CASRTTSNQETQYF. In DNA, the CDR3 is TGCGCCAGCAGAACAACTAGCAACCAAGAGACCCAGTACTTC.

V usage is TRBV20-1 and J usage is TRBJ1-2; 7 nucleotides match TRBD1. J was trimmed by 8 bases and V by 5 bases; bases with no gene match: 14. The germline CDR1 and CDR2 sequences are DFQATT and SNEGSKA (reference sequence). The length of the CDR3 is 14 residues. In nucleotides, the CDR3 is TGCAGTGCTGAATCAAGGGAGGGGGCGCGGGGCTACACCTTC. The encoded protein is CSAESREGARGYTF.

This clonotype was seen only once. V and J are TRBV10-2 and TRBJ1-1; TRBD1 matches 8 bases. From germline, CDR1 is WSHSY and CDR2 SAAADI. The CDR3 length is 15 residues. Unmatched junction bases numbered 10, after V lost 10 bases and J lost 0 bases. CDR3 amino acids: CAIGQGKGVNTEAFF. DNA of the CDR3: TGCGCCATCGGACAGGGCAAAGGGGTGAACACTGAAGCTTTCTTT.

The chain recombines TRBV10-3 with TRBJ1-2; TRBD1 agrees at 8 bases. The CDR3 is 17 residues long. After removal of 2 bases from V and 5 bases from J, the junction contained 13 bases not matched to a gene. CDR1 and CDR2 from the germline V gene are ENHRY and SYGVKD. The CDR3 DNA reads TGTGCCATCAGTGAGCCACCCGACAGGGGCGCAGGGTATGGCTACACCTTC. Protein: CAISEPPDRGAGYGYTF.

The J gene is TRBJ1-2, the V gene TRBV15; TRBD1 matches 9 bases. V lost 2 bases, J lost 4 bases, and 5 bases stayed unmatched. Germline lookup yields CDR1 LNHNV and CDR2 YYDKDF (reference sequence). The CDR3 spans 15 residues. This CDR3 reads CATSRSTGGVYGYTF. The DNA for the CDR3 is TGTGCCACCAGCAGATCCACAGGGGGCGTCTATGGCTACACCTTC.

The CDR3 coding sequence is TGTGCCACCTCCTCCCCTATCCTAGCCTATATCTTGGATGAGCAGTTCTTC. Translating gives CATSSPILAYILDEQFF. The chain carries TRBV24-1 and TRBJ2-1, with D maybe TRBD2 (5 bases). Germline V CDR1 and CDR2: KGHDR, SFDVKD. This CDR3 comprises 17 residues. Trimming left V 9 bases short and J 8 bases short, with 28 bases between.

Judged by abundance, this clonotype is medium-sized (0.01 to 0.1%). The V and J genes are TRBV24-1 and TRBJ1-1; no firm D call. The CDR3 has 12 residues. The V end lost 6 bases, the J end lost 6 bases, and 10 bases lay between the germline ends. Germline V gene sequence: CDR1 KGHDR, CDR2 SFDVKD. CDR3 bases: TGTGCCACCAGTTCCAGGCAGTCTGAAGCTTTCTTT. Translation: CATSSRQSEAFF.

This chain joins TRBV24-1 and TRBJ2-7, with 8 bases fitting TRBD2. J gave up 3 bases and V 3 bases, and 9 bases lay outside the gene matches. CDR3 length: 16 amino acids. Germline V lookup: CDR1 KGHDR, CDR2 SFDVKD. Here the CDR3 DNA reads TGTGCCACCAGTGATCGATCTAGCGGGTCGGTCTACGAGCAGTACTTC. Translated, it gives CATSDRSSGSVYEQYF.

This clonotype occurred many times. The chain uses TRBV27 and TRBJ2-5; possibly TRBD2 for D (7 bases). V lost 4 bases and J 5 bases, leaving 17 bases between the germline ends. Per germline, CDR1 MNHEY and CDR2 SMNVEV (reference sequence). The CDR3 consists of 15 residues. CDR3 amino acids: CASSSEGGQGETQYF. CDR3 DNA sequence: TGTGCCAGCAGTTCGGAGGGGGGGCAGGGGGAGACCCAGTACTTC.

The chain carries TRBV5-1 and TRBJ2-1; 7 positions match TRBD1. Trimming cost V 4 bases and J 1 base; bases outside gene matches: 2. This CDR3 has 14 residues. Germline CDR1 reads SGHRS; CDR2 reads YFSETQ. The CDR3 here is CASSRGQSYNEQFF. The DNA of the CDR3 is TGCGCCAGCAGCAGGGGACAGTCCTACAATGAGCAGTTCTTC.

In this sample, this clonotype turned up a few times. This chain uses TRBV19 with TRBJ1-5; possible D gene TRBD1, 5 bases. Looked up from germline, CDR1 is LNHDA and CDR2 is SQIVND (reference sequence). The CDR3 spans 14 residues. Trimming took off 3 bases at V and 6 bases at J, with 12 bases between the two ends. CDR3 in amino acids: CASSITRVGQPQHF. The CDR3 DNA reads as TGTGCCAGTAGTATTACCAGGGTTGGTCAGCCCCAGCATTTT.

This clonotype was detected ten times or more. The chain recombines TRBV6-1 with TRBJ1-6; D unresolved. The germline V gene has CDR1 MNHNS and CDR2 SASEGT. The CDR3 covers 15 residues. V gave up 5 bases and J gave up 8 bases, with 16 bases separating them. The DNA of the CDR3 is TGTGCCAGCAGTCAGAAGGGAATATGGTATTCACCCCTCCACTTT. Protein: CASSQKGIWYSPLHF.

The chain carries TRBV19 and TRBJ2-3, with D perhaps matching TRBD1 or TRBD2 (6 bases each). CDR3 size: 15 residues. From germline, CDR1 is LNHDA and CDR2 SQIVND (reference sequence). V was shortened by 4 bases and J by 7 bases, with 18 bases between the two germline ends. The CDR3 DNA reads TGTGCCAGTAGTAGGATATTTTGGGGGGCTTATACGCAGTATTTT. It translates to CASSRIFWGAYTQYF.

CDR3 bases: TGCGCCAGCCGGGGCAGACAGAACACTGAAGCTTTCTTT. It translates to CASRGRQNTEAFF. The J gene is TRBJ1-1, the V gene TRBV10-2; weak D call: TRBD1 (5 bases). With 8 bases removed from V and 1 base from J, the gap between germline ends came to 11 bases. Germline CDR1 and CDR2: WSHSY and SAAADI. This CDR3 has 13 residues.

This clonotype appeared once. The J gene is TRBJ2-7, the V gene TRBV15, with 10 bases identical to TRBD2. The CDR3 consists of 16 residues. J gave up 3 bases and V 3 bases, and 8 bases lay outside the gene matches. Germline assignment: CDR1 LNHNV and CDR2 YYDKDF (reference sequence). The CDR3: CATSSPLAGADYEQYF. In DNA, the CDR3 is TGTGCCACCAGCAGCCCTCTAGCGGGGGCGGACTACGAGCAGTACTTC. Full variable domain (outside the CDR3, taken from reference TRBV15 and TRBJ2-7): DAMVIQNPRYQVTQFGKPVTLSCSQTLNHNVMYWYQQKSSQAPKLLFHYYDKDFNNEADTPDNFQSRRPNTSFCFLDIRSPGLGDTAMYLCATSSPLAGADYEQYFGPGTRLTVT.

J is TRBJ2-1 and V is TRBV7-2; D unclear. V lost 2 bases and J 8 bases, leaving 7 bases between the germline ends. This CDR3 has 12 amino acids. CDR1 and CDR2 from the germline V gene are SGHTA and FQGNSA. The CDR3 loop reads CASSLLRDEQFF. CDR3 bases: TGTGCCAGCAGCTTATTAAGGGATGAGCAGTTCTTC.